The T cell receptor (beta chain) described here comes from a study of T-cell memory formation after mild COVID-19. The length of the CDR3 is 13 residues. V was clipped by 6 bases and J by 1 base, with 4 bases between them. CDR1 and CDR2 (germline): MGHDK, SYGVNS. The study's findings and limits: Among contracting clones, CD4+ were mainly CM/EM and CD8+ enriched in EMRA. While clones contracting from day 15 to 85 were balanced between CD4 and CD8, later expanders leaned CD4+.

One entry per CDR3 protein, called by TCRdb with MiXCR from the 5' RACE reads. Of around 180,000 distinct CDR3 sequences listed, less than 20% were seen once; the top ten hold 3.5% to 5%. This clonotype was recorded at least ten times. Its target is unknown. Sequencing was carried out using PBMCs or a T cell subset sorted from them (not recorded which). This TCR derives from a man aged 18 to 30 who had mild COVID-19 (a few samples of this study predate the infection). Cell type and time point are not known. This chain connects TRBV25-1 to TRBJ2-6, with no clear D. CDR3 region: CASRGSGANVLTF. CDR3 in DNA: TGTGCCAGCAGGGGGTCTGGGGCCAACGTCCTGACTTTC.